These 9 T cell receptor beta chains share one sample of origin, sequenced in a study of brain T cells in children with intractable seizures. The repertoire was sequenced with immunoSEQ multiplex PCR; TCRdb's copy has only in-frame clones and lacks some. The sample has approximately 77,000 clones; 85% to 95% are singletons. Source: peripheral blood, taken at surgery. These receptors all stem from a boy in the first two years of life with tuberous sclerosis and intractable seizures.

This clone was seen a single time. The chain combines TRBV19 with TRBJ1-2; D gene uncertain. V shed 6 bases and J shed 2 bases, with 7 bases lying between them. Germline CDR1 LNHDA, CDR2 SQIVND (reference sequence). The CDR3 is 12 amino acids. CDR3 residues: CASRSGNYGYTF. The CDR3 DNA follows: TGTGCCAGTAGGTCCGGGAACTATGGCTACACCTTC.

The chain links TRBV7-2 to TRBJ1-4, with a weak D call TRBD1 (5 bases). V was pared by 5 bases and J by 7 bases, with 17 bases between. Germline V lookup: CDR1 SGHTA, CDR2 FQGNSA. The CDR3 length is 15 residues. The DNA for the CDR3 is TGTGCCAGCAGCCCAAAGGAGGGGCTACGTGAAAAACTGTTTTTT. This codes for CASSPKEGLREKLFF.

This chain uses TRBV30 with TRBJ2-5, with 10 bases fitting TRBD1. Germline loops: CDR1 GTSNPN, CDR2 SVGIG (reference sequence). J gave up 4 bases and V 5 bases, and 1 base lay outside the gene matches. The CDR3 consists of 12 residues. CDR3 nucleotides: TGTGCCTGGGGACAGGGGGGAGAGACCCAGTACTTC. Translating gives CAWGQGGETQYF. The full variable domain, its missing parts supplied by reference TRBV30 and TRBJ2-5, is SQTIHQWPATLVQPVGSPLSLECTVEGTSNPNLYWYRQAAGRGLQLLFYSVGIGQISSEVPQNLSASRPQDRQFILSSKKLLLSDSGFYLCAWGQGGETQYFGPGTRLLVL.

The J gene is TRBJ2-1, the V gene TRBV18; 8 bases align to TRBD2. Germline V CDR1 and CDR2: KGHSH, LQKENI. The V gene end was trimmed by 6 bases and the J gene end by 4 bases; junction bases not matched to a gene: 20. This CDR3 is built from 19 residues. DNA of the CDR3: TGTGCCAGCTCCCGCGGGACTAGGGGTCCCAGCGGCGGTTACAATGAGCAGTTCTTC. It is translated as CASSRGTRGPSGGYNEQFF.

The rearrangement joins TRBV7-9 to TRBJ1-2, with D hard to call. V was trimmed by 3 bases and J by 1 base, leaving 0 bases between them. This CDR3 region has 11 residues. Germline V gene lookup returns CDR1 SEHNR and CDR2 FQNEAQ (reference sequence). Here the CDR3 DNA reads TGTGCCAGCAGCTTTAACTATGGCTACACCTTC. It encodes CASSFNYGYTF. The variable domain in full, with the rest retrieved from reference TRBV7-9 and TRBJ1-2, is DTGVSQNPRHKITKRGQNVTFRCDPISEHNRLYWYRQTLGQGPEFLTYFQNEAQLEKSRLLSDRFSAERPKGSFSTLEIQRTEQGDSAMYLCASSFNYGYTFGSGTRLTVV.

This chain's CDR3 is CASSSRDRPSYEQYF. The CDR3 DNA reads as TGTGCCAGTAGTAGCCGGGACAGGCCCTCCTACGAGCAGTACTTC. The chain recombines TRBV19 with TRBJ2-7; 8 positions match TRBD1. The length of the CDR3 is 15 residues. The germline V gene encodes CDR1 LNHDA and CDR2 SQIVND (reference sequence). V shed 4 bases and J 0 bases; nucleotides not matched to a gene: 5.

This chain links TRBV9 with TRBJ2-1; tentatively, D is TRBD2 (6 bases). The CDR3 consists of 14 residues. Germline CDR1 reads SGDLS; CDR2 reads YYNGEE. Trimming stripped 1 base from V and 7 bases from J, with 12 bases between. As DNA, the CDR3 is TGTGCCAGCAGCGTACCCGGGAGTAAGAATGAGCAGTTCTTC. Protein sequence: CASSVPGSKNEQFF. Using reference TRBV9 and TRBJ2-1 for the parts outside the CDR3, the full variable domain is DSGVTQTPKHLITATGQRVTLRCSPRSGDLSVYWYQQSLDQGLQFLIQYYNGEERAKGNILERFSAQQFPDLHSELNLSSLELGDSALYFCASSVPGSKNEQFFGPGTRLTVL.

The chain employs TRBV6-5 and TRBJ1-6; D ambiguous. Trimming took 11 bases from V and 3 from J, leaving 14 bases between them. The CDR3 loop spans 14 amino acids. The germline gives CDR1 MNHEY, CDR2 SVGAGI. CDR3: CAAAAAHYNSPLHF. The CDR3 DNA reads as TGTGCCGCGGCGGCAGCCCACTATAATTCACCCCTCCACTTT.

The chain carries TRBV4-1 and TRBJ1-1; no reliable D call. Trimming took 0 bases from V and 4 from J, leaving 9 bases between them. Germline V gene lookup returns CDR1 MGHRA and CDR2 YSYEKL. The length of the CDR3 is 14 residues. As DNA, the CDR3 is TGCGCCAGCAGCCAAGATCAAGGATCCACTGAAGCTTTCTTT. This gives the protein CASSQDQGSTEAFF.